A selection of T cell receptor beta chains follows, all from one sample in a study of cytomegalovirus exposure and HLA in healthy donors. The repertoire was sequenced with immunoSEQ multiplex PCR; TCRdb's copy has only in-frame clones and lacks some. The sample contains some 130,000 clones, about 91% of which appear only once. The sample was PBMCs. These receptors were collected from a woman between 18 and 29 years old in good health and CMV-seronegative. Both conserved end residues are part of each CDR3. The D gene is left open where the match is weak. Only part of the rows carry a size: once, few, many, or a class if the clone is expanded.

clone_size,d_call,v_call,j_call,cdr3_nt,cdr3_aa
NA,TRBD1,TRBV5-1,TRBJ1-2,TGCGCCAGCAGCCTTTCCATCGACAGGGTATGGGGCTATGGCTACACCTTC,CASSLSIDRVWGYGYTF
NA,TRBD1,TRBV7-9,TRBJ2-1,TGTGCCAGCAGCTGGGACAGAAACTCCTACAATGAGCAGTTCTTC,CASSWDRNSYNEQFF
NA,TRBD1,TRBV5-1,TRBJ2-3,TGCGCCAGCAGCTTTACTAACCAGGGGGCGGGAGATACGCAGTATTTT,CASSFTNQGAGDTQYF
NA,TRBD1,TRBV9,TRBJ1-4,TGTGCCAGCAGCTTCGGACAGGGCGGGGAAAAACTGTTTTTT,CASSFGQGGEKLFF
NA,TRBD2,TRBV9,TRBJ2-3,TGTGCCAGCAGCGGTACGGGGGGTAGCACAGATACGCAGTATTTT,CASSGTGGSTDTQYF
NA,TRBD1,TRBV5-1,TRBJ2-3,TGCGCCAGCAGCTTGGCCCCCGGGACAGGGGGCGCGAGGACAGATACGCAGTATTTT,CASSLAPGTGGARTDTQYF
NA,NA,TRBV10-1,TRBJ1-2,TGCGCCAGCAGTGAGTCTCCGGGTTCTAGAGGCTACACCTTC,CASSESPGSRGYTF
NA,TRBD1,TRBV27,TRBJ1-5,TGTGCCAGCAGTCCGGGGACAGGGGGAGTTGGGCAGCCCCAGCATTTT,CASSPGTGGVGQPQHF
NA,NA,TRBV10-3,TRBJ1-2,TGTGCCACCGCTCCGAACCTGGACAGCAACCTTTATGGCTACACCTTC,CATAPNLDSNLYGYTF
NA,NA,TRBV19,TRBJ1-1,TGTGCCAGTAGTATAGGATGGACAGAAAGTCTCATGAACACTGAAGCTTTCTTT,CASSIGWTESLMNTEAFF
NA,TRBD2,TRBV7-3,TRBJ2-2,TGTGCCAGCAGCTTAAAGGCGGGGGGACCGACCGGGGAGCTGTTTTTT,CASSLKAGGPTGELFF
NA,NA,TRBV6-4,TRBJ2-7,TGTGCCAGCAGTGACACGCGGACTCCGATCCGAGAGCAGTACTTC,CASSDTRTPIREQYF
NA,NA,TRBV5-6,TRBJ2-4,TGTGCCAGCACCGCCAGGGATACGGGTAACATTCAGTACTTC,CASTARDTGNIQYF
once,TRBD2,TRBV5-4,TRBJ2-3,TGTGCCAGCAGCCCCGCGGGGGGGGCAGATACGCAGTATTTT,CASSPAGGADTQYF
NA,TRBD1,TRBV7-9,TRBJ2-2,TGTGCCAGCAGCTCTCCCGGGACAGGGGACACCGGGGAGCTGTTTTTT,CASSSPGTGDTGELFF
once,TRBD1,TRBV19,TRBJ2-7,TGTGCCAGTAGTATCCGGACAGGGACCTACGAGCAGTACTTC,CASSIRTGTYEQYF
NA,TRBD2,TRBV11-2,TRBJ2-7,TGTGCCAGCAGACTAGCGGGGGGTAGCTACGAGCAGTACTTC,CASRLAGGSYEQYF
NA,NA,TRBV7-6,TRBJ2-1,TGTGCCAGCAGCTTAGTACTTGATGAGCAGTTCTTC,CASSLVLDEQFF
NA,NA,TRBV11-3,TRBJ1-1,TGTGCCAGCAGCTTAGGGGTAGGGGACACTGAAGCTTTCTTT,CASSLGVGDTEAFF
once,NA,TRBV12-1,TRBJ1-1,TGTGCCAGCAGCCCCCGCGGGAGGCAAAACACTGAAGCTTTCTTT,CASSPRGRQNTEAFF
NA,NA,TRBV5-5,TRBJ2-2,TGTGCCAGCAATAACGGAGGAGGTTACACCGGGGAGCTGTTTTTT,CASNNGGGYTGELFF
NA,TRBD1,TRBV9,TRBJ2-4,TGTGCCAGCAGCGTAGCTGCAGGGGGCGGCGAAAACATTCAGTACTTC,CASSVAAGGGENIQYF
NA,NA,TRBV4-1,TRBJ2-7,TGCGCCAGCAGCCAAGATCCAGGGGTATACGAGCAGTACTTC,CASSQDPGVYEQYF
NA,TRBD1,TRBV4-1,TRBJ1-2,TGCGCCAGCAGCCAAGCATCCGACAGGGTCTATGGCTACACCTTC,CASSQASDRVYGYTF
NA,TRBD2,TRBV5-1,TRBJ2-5,TGCGCCAGCAGCTTGGTTACAGCGGGGGCTGAGACCCAGTACTTC,CASSLVTAGAETQYF
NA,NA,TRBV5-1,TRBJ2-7,TGCGCCAGCAGCTTGGGGACACTCTCCTACGAGCAGTACTTC,CASSLGTLSYEQYF
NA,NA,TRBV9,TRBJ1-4,TGTGCCAGCAGCGTTGGACACCATACTAATGAAAAACTGTTTTTT,CASSVGHHTNEKLFF
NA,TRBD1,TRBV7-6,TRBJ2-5,TGTGCCAGCAGCTTGGGGACAGGCACTTTTGTGTACCAAGAGACCCAGTACTTC,CASSLGTGTFVYQETQYF
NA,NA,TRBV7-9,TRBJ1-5,TGTGCCAGCAGTAACGGAGGCAATCAGCCCCAGCATTTT,CASSNGGNQPQHF
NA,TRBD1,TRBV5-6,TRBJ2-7,TGTGCCAGCAGCTTAAACCGGGACAGCTCGGACTACGAGCAGTACTTC,CASSLNRDSSDYEQYF
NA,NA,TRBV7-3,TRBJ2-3,TGTGCCAGCAGCTTTGGGGGGGATACGCAGTATTTT,CASSFGGDTQYF
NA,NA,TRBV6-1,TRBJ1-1,TGTGCCAGCAGTGAGCAGGGGAGCACTGAAGCTTTCTTT,CASSEQGSTEAFF
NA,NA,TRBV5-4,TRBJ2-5,TGTGCCAGCAGCTTGGCGGGGGGCTGGGAGACCCAGTACTTC,CASSLAGGWETQYF
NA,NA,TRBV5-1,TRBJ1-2,TGCGCCAGCAGCTTGGAGTGGGAGGATGGCTACACCTTC,CASSLEWEDGYTF
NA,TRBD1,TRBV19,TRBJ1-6,TGTGCCAGTAACCCTAGGACAGGGGAACTCTCACCCCTCCACTTT,CASNPRTGELSPLHF
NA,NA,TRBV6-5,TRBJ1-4,TGTGCCAGCAGTTACGACAGGTCCGCTAATGAAAAACTGTTTTTT,CASSYDRSANEKLFF
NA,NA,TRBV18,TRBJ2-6,TGTGCCAGCTCACCGCGGACTGAAGTCTACTCTGGGGCCAACGTCCTGACTTTC,CASSPRTEVYSGANVLTF
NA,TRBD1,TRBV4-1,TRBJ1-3,TGCGCCAGCAGCCAACCGACAGGGGGCTCTGGAAACACCATATATTTT,CASSQPTGGSGNTIYF
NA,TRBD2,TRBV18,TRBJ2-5,TGTGCCAGCTCACCACTGAAACGGGGGGGACTCCAAGAGACCCAGTACTTC,CASSPLKRGGLQETQYF
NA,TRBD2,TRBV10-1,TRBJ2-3,TGCGCCAGCAGTCCGGGACTAGCGACAGATACGCAGTATTTT,CASSPGLATDTQYF
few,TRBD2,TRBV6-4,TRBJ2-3,TGTGCCAGCAGTGACTCTGTGGCGGGGGGGTCGGATACGCAGTATTTT,CASSDSVAGGSDTQYF
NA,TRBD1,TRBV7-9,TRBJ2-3,TGTGCCAGCAGCCCGGGACAGGGTGGAGATACGCAGTATTTT,CASSPGQGGDTQYF
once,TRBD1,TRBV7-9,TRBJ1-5,TGTGCCAGCAGCTTGGGGACAGGGAACAATCAGCCCCAGCATTTT,CASSLGTGNNQPQHF
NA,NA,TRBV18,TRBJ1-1,TGTGCCAGCTCCCTTTCGAACACTGAAGCTTTCTTT,CASSLSNTEAFF
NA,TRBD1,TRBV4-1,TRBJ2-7,TGCGCCAGCAGCCCCGGACAGGGACCTTCCGACGAGCAGTACTTC,CASSPGQGPSDEQYF
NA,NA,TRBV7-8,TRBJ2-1,TGTGCCAGCAGCAATCGGGAACTAGGGGGGGGGAATGAGCAGTTCTTC,CASSNRELGGGNEQFF
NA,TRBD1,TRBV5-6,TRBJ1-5,TGTGCCAGCAGCCCATATACCGGGACAGGGGAGAATCAGCCCCAGCATTTT,CASSPYTGTGENQPQHF
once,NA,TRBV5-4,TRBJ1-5,TGTGCCAGCAGCTTGGGCGGGATTAGCAATCAGCCCCAGCATTTT,CASSLGGISNQPQHF
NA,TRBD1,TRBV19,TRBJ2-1,TGTGCCAGTACCGGGGACAGATACAATGAGCAGTTCTTC,CASTGDRYNEQFF
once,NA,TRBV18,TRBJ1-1,TGTGCCAGCTCACCGATTGGAGGCGTATCGAGGAACACTGAAGCTTTCTTT,CASSPIGGVSRNTEAFF
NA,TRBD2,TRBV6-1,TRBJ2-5,TGTGCCAGCAGTGCTTTAAAAGCGGGGGAAGAGACCCAGTACTTC,CASSALKAGEETQYF
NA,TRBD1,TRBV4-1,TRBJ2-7,TGCGCCAGCAGCCAAGAACAAAGCAGGGGGAACGAGCAGTACTTC,CASSQEQSRGNEQYF
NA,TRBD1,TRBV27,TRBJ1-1,TGTGCCAGCAGTGTGACAGGGGTGCCCACTGAAGCTTTCTTT,CASSVTGVPTEAFF
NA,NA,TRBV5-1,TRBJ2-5,TGCGCCAGCAGCTTGGGCCCGGAGGGGGCATTAGGGGAGACCCAGTACTTC,CASSLGPEGALGETQYF